This entry lists 9 T cell receptor beta chains sequenced from one sample in a study of blood T cell repertoires in COVID-19. TCRdb keeps only in-frame clones here, not all; method: immunoSEQ multiplex PCR. The sample includes some 160,000 clones, roughly four fifths of them seen just once. The source material was peripheral blood. The receptors originated from a woman of 80 years or more with acute or convalescent COVID-19.

The CDR3 loop is CASSLGTWSSEQYF. The CDR3 DNA reads as TGTGCCAGCAGCTTAGGAACGTGGAGCTCCGAGCAGTACTTC. The genes are TRBV7-2 and TRBJ2-7; D gene unclear. This CDR3 is 14 amino acids long. The germline V and J ends were trimmed by 1 base and 6 bases, with 13 bases remaining between them. The germline V gene encodes CDR1 SGHTA and CDR2 FQGNSA.

The chain combines TRBV11-1 with TRBJ2-5; TRBD1 matches at 8 bases. J gave up 4 bases and V 2 bases, and 3 bases lay outside the gene matches. Germline lookup yields CDR1 SGHAT and CDR2 FQDESV (reference sequence). The CDR3 is 14 amino acids. CDR3: CASSLQQGGETQYF. The CDR3 nucleotides read TGTGCCAGCAGCTTACAACAGGGGGGAGAGACCCAGTACTTC.

The sample holds one count of this clone. The chain carries TRBV5-1 and TRBJ1-1; the D gene is possibly TRBD1 (6 bases). Trimming stripped 3 bases from V and 7 bases from J, with 19 bases between. Germline CDR1 SGHRS, CDR2 YFSETQ. The CDR3 has 15 amino acids. CDR3 amino acids: CASSSGLGTGHEAFF. DNA for the CDR3: TGCGCCAGCAGCTCTGGGTTGGGTACAGGGCATGAAGCTTTCTTT. Together with reference TRBV5-1 and TRBJ1-1, the CDR3 gives the full variable domain: KAGVTQTPRYLIKTRGQQVTLSCSPISGHRSVSWYQQTPGQGLQFLFEYFSETQRNKGNFPGRFSGRQFSNSRSEMNVSTLELGDSALYLCASSSGLGTGHEAFFGQGTRLTVV.

The chain couples TRBV7-9 to TRBJ2-3; TRBD1 is a possible D gene (6 bases). CDR1 and CDR2 (germline): SEHNR, FQNEAQ (reference sequence). The V end lost 5 bases, the J end lost 0 bases, and 12 bases lay between the germline ends. The CDR3 totals 15 residues. The CDR3 DNA reads TGTGCCAGCAGCACCAGGGGTTCTAGCACAGATACGCAGTATTTT. Translated, it gives CASSTRGSSTDTQYF.

The J gene is TRBJ1-1, the V gene TRBV29-1, with D unclear. The CDR3 has 13 amino acids. V shed 1 base and J shed 1 base, with 7 bases lying between them. Germline lookup yields CDR1 SQVTM and CDR2 ANQGSEA. The CDR3 here is CSVEVAANTEAFF. DNA of the CDR3: TGCAGCGTTGAAGTAGCAGCGAACACTGAAGCTTTCTTT.

The chain has TRBV6-2 or TRBV6-3 and TRBJ1-5, with D perhaps matching TRBD1 (6 bases). The germline V gene has CDR1 MNHEY and CDR2 SVGEGT. The CDR3 spans 13 residues. Trimming cost V 4 bases and J 5 bases, with 9 bases left between them. In DNA form, the CDR3 reads TGTGCCAGCAGTTTGGGGGGGCATCAGCCCCAGCATTTT. It encodes CASSLGGHQPQHF.

The chain combines TRBV4-1 with TRBJ1-1, with TRBD1 identical over 7 bases. The CDR3 is made up of 15 amino acids. The V gene end was trimmed by 1 base and the J gene end by 8 bases; junction bases not matched to a gene: 10. Germline lookup yields CDR1 MGHRA and CDR2 YSYEKL. CDR3 in amino acids: CASSQGGQSVLEAFF. CDR3 coding DNA: TGCGCCAGCAGCCAAGGGGGACAGTCCGTCTTAGAAGCTTTCTTT.

CDR3 DNA: TGTGCCAGCAGGGAGTCCGGGACAGGGCCAGAAAAACTGTTTTTT. Its protein is CASRESGTGPEKLFF. The V gene is TRBV7-9, the J gene TRBJ1-4; TRBD1 aligns across 9 bases. The trim removed 6 bases at V and 8 bases at J, leaving 10 bases unmatched. CDR1 SEHNR and CDR2 FQNEAQ come from the germline V gene (reference sequence). The CDR3 is 15 residues long.

This sequence joins TRBV2 and TRBJ1-5; no clear D gene. CDR3 length: 13 amino acids. CDR1 and CDR2 (germline): SNHLY, FYNNEI. The V and J ends lost 2 bases and 4 bases respectively, with 6 bases between them. The CDR3 DNA reads TGTGCCAGCAGTGAACTCAGGAATCAGCCCCAGCATTTT. This codes for CASSELRNQPQHF.